Listed here are 3 T cell receptor beta chains from one sample, sequenced in a study of breast tumors, draining lymph nodes, adjacent tissues. TCRdb redid the calling of the multiplex PCR reads with MiXCR, one entry per CDR3 protein. The data show about 270,000 distinct CDR3 sequences, about 33% seen once. The lymph nodes were axillary draining lymph nodes from breast cancer patients. Sequencing used axillary lymph node tissue. The receptors originated from a female donor with breast cancer. Some clones in this sample may be carry-over from other donors' samples.

This clonotype appeared a few times. The gene calls are TRBV18 and TRBJ2-7, with D uncertain. V was cut by 3 bases and J by 2 bases, with 11 bases left in between. Germline V gene data show CDR1 as KGHSH and CDR2 as LQKENI. CDR3 size: 14 residues. In DNA form, the CDR3 reads TGTGCCAGCTCACCGGTGGTCGGCACCTACGAGCAGTACTTC. Protein: CASSPVVGTYEQYF.

Note on this clonotype: A junction boundary mismatches the germline segment, possibly from a read error. V gene TRBV27 combines with J gene TRBJ2-1; D call uncertain. Germline-derived CDR1 and CDR2 are MNHEY and SMNVEV (reference sequence). This CDR3 has 14 amino acids. CDR3 amino acids: CASSPGNLYNEQLF. The DNA of the CDR3 is TGTGCCAGCAGTCCTGGGAACCTCTACAATGAGCAGCTCTTC.

There are many counts of this clonotype. The V and J genes are TRBV20-1 and TRBJ2-3; D not certain. Deletions cut 2 bases from V and 0 bases from J, with 15 bases between. Germline assignment: CDR1 DFQATT and CDR2 SNEGSKA (reference sequence). The CDR3 is made up of 16 amino acids. The CDR3 reads CSARSQRGFSTDTQYF. The DNA of the CDR3 is TGCAGTGCTAGAAGCCAGCGCGGATTTAGCACAGATACGCAGTATTTT.